These 28 T cell receptor beta chains came from one sample sequenced in a study of vaccination and CD4 T cells after COVID-19. The Oncomine TCR Beta short-read assay sequenced DNA from cultured CD4+ T cells. TCRdb reanalysed the PCR reads using MiXCR and keeps one entry per CDR3 protein. The repertoire holds 20,000 or so distinct CDR3 sequences, with roughly 40% as singletons. Time point denoted: late sampling 161 to 241 days after vaccination in a few convalescent patients. Documented treatment: approximately nine-day PBMC culture with coronavirus spike peptide pools or control peptides (ViraFEST assay). No antigen is known for these receptors. This specimen consisted of CD4+ T cells from blood, cultured in vitro, obtained about 7 months after SARS-CoV-2 vaccination. All receptors derive from a human donor who had recovered from COVID-19.

This clonotype is medium-sized (0.01 to 0.1%). This chain connects TRBV4-2 to TRBJ2-7, with D maybe TRBD2 (6 bases). Germline lookup yields CDR1 LGHNA and CDR2 YNFKEQ. This CDR3 is 15 amino acids long. Trimming removed 1 base from V and 2 bases from J, with 12 bases in between. CDR3 sequence: CASSQGPTSTYEQYF. As DNA, the CDR3 is TGTGCCAGCAGCCAAGGGCCCACTAGCACCTACGAGCAGTACTTC.

CDR3 sequence reads: CSARGSTDTQYF. The CDR3 bases are TGCAGTGCTAGGGGGTCCACAGATACGCAGTATTTT. The chain joins TRBV20-1 to TRBJ2-3; D gene uncertain. The germline V gene has CDR1 DFQATT and CDR2 SNEGSKA (reference sequence). This CDR3 is 12 amino acids long. V lost 3 bases, J lost 2 bases, and 6 bases lay in between.

The chain combines TRBV28 with TRBJ1-2; D is undetermined. Germline-derived CDR1 and CDR2 are MDHEN and SYDVKM. The V end was cut by 1 base, the J end by 8 bases, with 11 bases between. This CDR3 contains 13 residues. The CDR3 loop reads CASSLLPIPGYTF. CDR3 bases: TGTGCCAGCAGTTTATTGCCCATACCGGGCTACACCTTC.

This CDR3 is CATSLRIAHPYEQYF. In DNA, the CDR3 is TGTGCCACCAGCCTACGGATAGCGCATCCCTACGAGCAGTACTTC. V gene TRBV15 combines with J gene TRBJ2-7, with a tentative D call TRBD2 (5 bases). CDR3 length: 15 amino acids. CDR1 is LNHNV, CDR2 YYDKDF, per germline (reference sequence). The V gene lost 5 bases and the J gene lost 2 bases, with 16 bases spanning the gap.

This clonotype was counted only a few times. V usage is TRBV20-1 and J usage is TRBJ1-1, with D maybe TRBD1 (5 bases). The CDR3 extends over 13 amino acids. Germline assignment: CDR1 DFQATT and CDR2 SNEGSKA (reference sequence). With 5 bases removed from V and 5 bases from J, the gap between germline ends came to 15 bases. The CDR3: CSAYEGRVTEAFF. CDR3 in DNA: TGCAGTGCTTATGAGGGGCGGGTTACTGAAGCTTTCTTT.

The chain carries TRBV20-1 and TRBJ2-5, with TRBD1 matching 10 bases. Per the germline V gene, CDR1 is DFQATT and CDR2 is SNEGSKA (reference sequence). V shed 1 base, J shed 7 bases, and the junction held 9 bases outside the gene matches. This CDR3 has 15 amino acids. CDR3 coding DNA: TGCAGTGCTAGAGTAACCGGGACAGGGGCGGGGACCCAGTACTTC. Protein: CSARVTGTGAGTQYF.

By share of the sample, this clonotype is medium-sized. The chain combines TRBV20-1 with TRBJ1-5; the D is unclear. The CDR3 sequence is 13 residues long. With 1 base removed from V and 4 bases from J, the gap between germline ends came to 8 bases. Per the germline V gene, CDR1 is DFQATT and CDR2 is SNEGSKA (reference sequence). The CDR3 sequence is CSARVAGNQPQHF. The CDR3 nucleotides are TGCAGTGCTAGAGTGGCGGGAAATCAGCCCCAGCATTTT.

This chain connects TRBV15 to TRBJ1-1; D remains unclear. The germline V and J ends were trimmed by 0 bases and 0 bases, with 14 bases remaining between them. This CDR3 has 17 amino acids. Per germline, CDR1 LNHNV and CDR2 YYDKDF (reference sequence). The CDR3 DNA sequence: TGTGCCACCAGCAGAGATTTTATGGGAGAAATGAACACTGAAGCTTTCTTT. Translated: CATSRDFMGEMNTEAFF.

The chain employs TRBV7-9 and TRBJ1-6; 9 bases are a match to TRBD1. Germline V gene sequence: CDR1 SEHNR, CDR2 FQNEAQ (reference sequence). The CDR3 loop spans 13 amino acids. V was pared by 8 bases and J by 8 bases, with 4 bases of the junction left unmatched. CDR3 protein: CASAGQGDSPLHF. CDR3 coding DNA: TGTGCCAGCGCGGGACAGGGTGATTCACCCCTCCACTTT. Full variable domain (missing parts from reference TRBV7-9 and TRBJ1-6): DTGVSQNPRHKITKRGQNVTFRCDPISEHNRLYWYRQTLGQGPEFLTYFQNEAQLEKSRLLSDRFSAERPKGSFSTLEIQRTEQGDSAMYLCASAGQGDSPLHFGNGTRLTVT.

This chain joins TRBV4-1 and TRBJ1-1, with D unresolved. Germline CDR1 reads MGHRA; CDR2 reads YSYEKL. The CDR3 contains 13 residues. Trimming removed 2 bases from V and 3 bases from J, with 7 bases in between. CDR3 sequence: CASSQFGHTEAFF. DNA for the CDR3: TGCGCCAGCAGCCAATTCGGGCACACTGAAGCTTTCTTT.

This clonotype was counted only a few times. Here the CDR3 reads CASKGQVVRGYTF. The CDR3 nucleotides read TGTGCCAGCAAGGGACAGGTGGTGCGTGGCTACACCTTC. The chain couples TRBV6-1 to TRBJ1-2; TRBD1 agrees at 8 bases. Germline trimming cut 7 bases from V and 7 bases from J; bases unmatched to any gene: 8. The CDR3 length is 13 residues. Germline CDR1 reads MNHNS; CDR2 reads SASEGT.

In its sample, this clonotype was seen a few times. This chain joins TRBV20-1 and TRBJ1-5, with D maybe TRBD1 (5 bases). With 1 base removed from V and 0 bases from J, the gap between germline ends came to 10 bases. The CDR3 extends over 15 amino acids. In germline, CDR1 is DFQATT, CDR2 SNEGSKA (reference sequence). For the CDR3, the DNA is TGCAGTGCTAGAGGGGGGAGCTATAGCAATCAGCCCCAGCATTTT. As protein: CSARGGSYSNQPQHF.

This chain joins TRBV7-9 and TRBJ2-3; D is unresolved. From germline, CDR1 is SEHNR and CDR2 FQNEAQ (reference sequence). The CDR3 contains 15 residues. The V end lost 0 bases, the J end lost 2 bases, and 9 bases lay between the germline ends. This chain's CDR3 is CASSLAGRATDTQYF. The CDR3 nucleotides are TGTGCCAGCAGCTTAGCGGGTCGCGCCACAGATACGCAGTATTTT.

This clonotype came up a few times. The chain joins TRBV20-1 to TRBJ2-3; D is ambiguous. Germline V lookup: CDR1 DFQATT, CDR2 SNEGSKA (reference sequence). The CDR3 is made up of 13 amino acids. V lost 0 bases to trimming and J lost 6 bases, with 10 bases between them. The CDR3 DNA is TGCAGTGCTAGAGACTTAACGCTGGATACGCAGTATTTT. Protein product: CSARDLTLDTQYF.

The CDR3 loop is CSAIPKETQYF. As DNA, the CDR3 is TGCAGTGCTATACCCAAAGAGACCCAGTACTTC. The V gene is TRBV20-1, the J gene TRBJ2-5; D is undetermined. Germline CDR1 DFQATT, CDR2 SNEGSKA (reference sequence). V lost 4 bases and J lost 3, with 6 bases in between. The CDR3 runs to 11 residues.

V gene TRBV20-1 combines with J gene TRBJ2-7, with 8 bases that match TRBD2. After removal of 6 bases from V and 3 bases from J, the junction contained 10 bases not matched to a gene. The CDR3 covers 14 residues. Per the germline V gene, CDR1 is DFQATT and CDR2 is SNEGSKA (reference sequence). The CDR3 region is CSAKVGLANYEQYF. For the CDR3, the DNA is TGCAGTGCCAAAGTAGGACTAGCAAACTACGAGCAGTACTTC.

The chain combines TRBV7-2 with TRBJ2-7, with D perhaps TRBD1 (6 bases). The germline V gene encodes CDR1 SGHTA and CDR2 FQGNSA. V lost 5 bases and J 4 bases, leaving 9 bases between the germline ends. The CDR3 runs 12 residues. This chain's CDR3 is CASSLQGYEQYF. DNA for the CDR3: TGTGCCAGCAGCCTACAGGGTTACGAGCAGTACTTC.

The chain combines TRBV6-2 or TRBV6-3 with TRBJ1-5; 7 bases agree with TRBD1. Germline CDR1 reads MNHEY; CDR2 reads SVGEGT. The CDR3 totals 13 residues. The V gene end was trimmed by 6 bases and the J gene end by 4 bases; junction bases not matched to a gene: 3. The DNA for the CDR3 is TGTGCCAGCAGGATACAGGGGAATCAGCCCCAGCATTTT. Its protein is CASRIQGNQPQHF.

The chain recombines TRBV7-9 with TRBJ1-2; weak D call: TRBD1 (6 bases). The CDR3 is 13 amino acids. V lost 1 base and J lost 7, with 10 bases in between. CDR1 and CDR2 from the germline V gene are SEHNR and FQNEAQ (reference sequence). CDR3 in DNA: TGTGCCAGCAGCTTAGTACAGGGCCGTGGCTACACCTTC. This gives the protein CASSLVQGRGYTF.

V usage is TRBV20-1 and J usage is TRBJ2-2, with 7 positions matching TRBD2. Trimming cost V 5 bases and J 2 bases; bases outside gene matches: 5. The V gene's germline CDR1 is DFQATT and CDR2 SNEGSKA (reference sequence). This CDR3 contains 14 residues. The CDR3 DNA sequence: TGCAGTGCTGAGGGACTACTCAACACCGGGGAGCTGTTTTTT. Translating gives CSAEGLLNTGELFF.

V gene TRBV20-1 combines with J gene TRBJ1-6, with D tentatively TRBD1 (5 bases). Per the germline V gene, CDR1 is DFQATT and CDR2 is SNEGSKA (reference sequence). Trimming pared 1 base from V and 8 bases from J, leaving 15 bases between. This CDR3 is built from 15 residues. The CDR3 loop reads CSARGGRVFDSPLHF. The CDR3 DNA follows: TGCAGTGCTAGAGGGGGGAGAGTTTTTGATTCACCCCTCCACTTT.

This rearrangement joins TRBV6-1 to TRBJ1-1, with D possibly matching TRBD1 (5 bases). V gave up 7 bases and J gave up 0 bases, with 6 bases separating them. The CDR3 extends over 12 amino acids. The germline gives CDR1 MNHNS, CDR2 SASEGT. This CDR3 is CASKGVNTEAFF. The CDR3 nucleotides are TGTGCCAGCAAAGGGGTGAACACTGAAGCTTTCTTT.

The V gene is TRBV12-2, the J gene TRBJ2-5; the tabulated D call, TRBD1, remains unverified against the DNA. TRBV12-2 is labeled a pseudogene. This CDR3 spans 16 amino acids. The DNA of the CDR3 is TGTGCAAGTCGCTTACGGGACAGGGATATGCGGGAGACCCAGTACTTC. Its protein product is CASRLRDRDMRETQYF.

This clonotype came up a few times. The CDR3 here is CASKPGTRVINEQYF. The CDR3 region has the DNA TGTGCCAGCAAACCAGGTACTAGGGTTATCAACGAGCAGTACTTC. This chain uses TRBV28 with TRBJ2-7; weak D call: TRBD2 (5 bases). The V gene lost 7 bases and the J gene lost 5 bases, with 21 bases spanning the gap. The germline gives CDR1 MDHEN, CDR2 SYDVKM. The CDR3 has 15 residues.

The chain employs TRBV28 and TRBJ1-1; D is perhaps TRBD1 (5 bases). The CDR3 spans 15 residues. Trimming pared 2 bases from V and 8 bases from J, leaving 18 bases between. Germline V gene data show CDR1 as MDHEN and CDR2 as SYDVKM. CDR3 sequence: CASSLSPLNRKEAFF. The DNA of the CDR3 is TGTGCCAGCAGTTTAAGTCCCCTAAACAGGAAGGAAGCTTTCTTT. Complete variable domain (other parts from reference TRBV28 and TRBJ1-1): DVKVTQSSRYLVKRTGEKVFLECVQDMDHENMFWYRQDPGLGLRLIYFSYDVKMKEKGDIPEGYSVSREKKERFSLILESASTNQTSMYLCASSLSPLNRKEAFFGQGTRLTVV.

V and J are TRBV7-3 and TRBJ2-7, with a possible D match to TRBD2 (5 bases). The V and J ends lost 0 bases and 3 bases respectively, with 18 bases between them. The CDR3 has 17 amino acids. Germline lookup yields CDR1 SGHTA and CDR2 FQGTGA. DNA of the CDR3: TGTGCCAGCAGCTTAACGTTCTCACCTATGGGGAGCTACGAGCAGTACTTC. Protein: CASSLTFSPMGSYEQYF.

V gene TRBV4-1 combines with J gene TRBJ2-6; D not resolved. Germline-derived CDR1 and CDR2 are MGHRA and YSYEKL. V lost 5 bases, J lost 2 bases, and 16 bases lay in between. The CDR3 spans 17 residues. The CDR3 DNA sequence: TGCGCCAGCAGCACCCGCCCCAGTTTGGCTGGGGCCAACGTCCTGACTTTC. This sequence encodes CASSTRPSLAGANVLTF.

The chain employs TRBV5-1 and TRBJ2-5, with D perhaps matching TRBD1 (5 bases). Trimming took off 3 bases at V and 3 bases at J, with 9 bases between the two ends. Germline-derived CDR1 and CDR2 are SGHRS and YFSETQ. The CDR3 consists of 13 residues. CDR3 nucleotide sequence: TGCGCCAGCAGCTCGGCGGACAAAGAGACCCAGTACTTC. Translating it yields CASSSADKETQYF.